This T cell receptor beta chain stems from a study of cytomegalovirus exposure and HLA in healthy donors. As for the study in general: Early released data had about 85 million unique TCRs, all coming from HLA-typed donors. Overall study results and limits: At a 0.05 false discovery rate, a later analysis found about 17,000 TCR beta sequences to be associated with HLA alleles. Using the classifier, cytomegalovirus status was reportedly diagnosed with high specificity and sensitivity.

Researchers ran the PCR with 60 Vbeta and 13 Jbeta primers. The assay was immunoSEQ multiplex PCR, and TCRdb's table has in-frame clones only and misses some. This sample yields about 94,000 clones, of which roughly three quarters are seen a single time; roughly 3.7% belongs to the top ten. This clone was detected once. The antigen is not known. With 5 bases removed from V and 3 bases from J, the gap between germline ends came to 15 bases. Germline V gives CDR1 MNHNS, CDR2 SASEGT. This CDR3 has 15 residues. V is TRBV6-1 and J is TRBJ2-3; possibly TRBD1 for D (6 bases). The sequence was obtained from a young man in good health and CMV-seronegative. Input material: PBMCs. The CDR3 nucleotides read TGTGCCAGCAGTACACAGGGCGAGGTAACAGATACGCAGTATTTT. Encoded protein: CASSTQGEVTDTQYF.